This T cell receptor (beta chain) was recorded in a study of T cell clonality in common variable immunodeficiency. Produced via immunoSEQ multiplex PCR; TCRdb's table is partial and in-frame only. This repertoire holds roughly 50,000 clones, and none appear only once. This clone has a count of ten or more. The DNA ends 3 residues before the CDR3 does, and the rest of the CDR3 is filled in from the germline J gene. Germline V gene data show CDR1 as SQVTM and CDR2 as ANQGSEA. The V segment lost 0 bases and the J segment 3 bases; nucleotides outside the gene matches: 8. This CDR3 is 17 amino acids long. This clonotype was obtained from a person aged 18-70 years in good health. This chain uses TRBV29-1 with TRBJ2-6; 7 bases align to TRBD1. What was sequenced was peripheral blood mononuclear cells. CDR3 loop: CSVEEGDRGLGANVLTF. The DNA read from the CDR3 is TGCAGCGTTGAAGAAGGGGACAGAGGACTTGGGGCCAACGTC.